Sequencing of this TCR beta chain was carried out in a study of monozygotic twins with inflammatory bowel disease. Per-sample cDNA came from eight separate reactions. TCRdb re-analyzed the 5' RACE reads; it lists each CDR3 protein once, without DNA. Here the sample table reports more than 75,000 distinct CDR3 sequences. Broader study findings: The authors note that differing immunosuppressive treatments may have added variability to patient repertoires.

Details on this clonotype: Its cognate antigen is unknown.

Looked up from germline, CDR1 is SGDLS and CDR2 is YYNGEE. This CDR3 is built from 15 residues. This sequence was found in a human donor with ulcerative colitis or Crohn's disease, or a healthy co-twin of an affected twin (not recorded which). The V and J genes are TRBV9 and TRBJ2-7. The specimen was blood. The CDR3 reads CASSVSPTSPYEQYF. The variable domain in full, with the rest retrieved from reference TRBV9 and TRBJ2-7, is DSGVTQTPKHLITATGQRVTLRCSPRSGDLSVYWYQQSLDQGLQFLIQYYNGEERAKGNILERFSAQQFPDLHSELNLSSLELGDSALYFCASSVSPTSPYEQYFGPGTRLTVT.